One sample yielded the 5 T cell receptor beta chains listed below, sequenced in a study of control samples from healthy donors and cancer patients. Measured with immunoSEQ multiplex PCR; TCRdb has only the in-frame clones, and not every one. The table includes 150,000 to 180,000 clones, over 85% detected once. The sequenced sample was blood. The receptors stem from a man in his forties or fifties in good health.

The CDR3 is CASSLGGSHYGYTF. The CDR3 DNA is TGTGCCAGCAGCTTAGGCGGTTCTCACTATGGCTACACCTTC. The chain uses TRBV7-2 and TRBJ1-2, with D unresolved. CDR3 length equals 14 residues. V was clipped by 1 base and J by 3 bases, with 9 bases between them. The germline V gene has CDR1 SGHTA and CDR2 FQGNSA.

CDR3 sequence: CASSPPRTGGSYEQYF. The CDR3, as DNA: TGCGCCAGCAGCCCTCCACGGACAGGGGGGTCGTACGAGCAGTACTTC. The chain employs TRBV4-1 and TRBJ2-7; 10 positions agree with TRBD1. Per the germline V gene, CDR1 is MGHRA and CDR2 is YSYEKL. Germline trimming cut 4 bases from V and 4 bases from J; bases unmatched to any gene: 10. CDR3 length: 16 residues.

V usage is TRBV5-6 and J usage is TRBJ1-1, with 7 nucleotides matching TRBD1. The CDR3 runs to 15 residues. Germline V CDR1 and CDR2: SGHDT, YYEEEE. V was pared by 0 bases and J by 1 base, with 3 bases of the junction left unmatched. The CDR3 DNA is TGTGCCAGCAGCTTGGCAAACAGGGGGAACACTGAAGCTTTCTTT. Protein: CASSLANRGNTEAFF.

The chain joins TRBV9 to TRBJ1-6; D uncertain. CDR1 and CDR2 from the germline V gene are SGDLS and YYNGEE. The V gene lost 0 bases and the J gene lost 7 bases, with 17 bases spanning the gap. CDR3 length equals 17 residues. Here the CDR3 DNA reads TGTGCCAGCAGCGTAGAGTGGGGAGCAGCCATGAATTCACCCCTCCACTTT. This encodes CASSVEWGAAMNSPLHF.

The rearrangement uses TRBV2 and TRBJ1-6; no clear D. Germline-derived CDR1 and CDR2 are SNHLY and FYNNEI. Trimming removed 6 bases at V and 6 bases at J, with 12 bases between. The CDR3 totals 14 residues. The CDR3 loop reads CASSGGSSNSPLHF. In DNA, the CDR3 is TGTGCCAGCAGCGGAGGTTCGAGTAATTCACCCCTCCACTTT. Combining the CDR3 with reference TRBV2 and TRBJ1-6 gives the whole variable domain EPEVTQTPSHQVTQMGQEVILRCVPISNHLYFYWYRQILGQKVEFLVSFYNNEISEKSEIFDDQFSVERPDGSNFTLKIRSTKLEDSAMYFCASSGGSSNSPLHFGNGTRLTVT.